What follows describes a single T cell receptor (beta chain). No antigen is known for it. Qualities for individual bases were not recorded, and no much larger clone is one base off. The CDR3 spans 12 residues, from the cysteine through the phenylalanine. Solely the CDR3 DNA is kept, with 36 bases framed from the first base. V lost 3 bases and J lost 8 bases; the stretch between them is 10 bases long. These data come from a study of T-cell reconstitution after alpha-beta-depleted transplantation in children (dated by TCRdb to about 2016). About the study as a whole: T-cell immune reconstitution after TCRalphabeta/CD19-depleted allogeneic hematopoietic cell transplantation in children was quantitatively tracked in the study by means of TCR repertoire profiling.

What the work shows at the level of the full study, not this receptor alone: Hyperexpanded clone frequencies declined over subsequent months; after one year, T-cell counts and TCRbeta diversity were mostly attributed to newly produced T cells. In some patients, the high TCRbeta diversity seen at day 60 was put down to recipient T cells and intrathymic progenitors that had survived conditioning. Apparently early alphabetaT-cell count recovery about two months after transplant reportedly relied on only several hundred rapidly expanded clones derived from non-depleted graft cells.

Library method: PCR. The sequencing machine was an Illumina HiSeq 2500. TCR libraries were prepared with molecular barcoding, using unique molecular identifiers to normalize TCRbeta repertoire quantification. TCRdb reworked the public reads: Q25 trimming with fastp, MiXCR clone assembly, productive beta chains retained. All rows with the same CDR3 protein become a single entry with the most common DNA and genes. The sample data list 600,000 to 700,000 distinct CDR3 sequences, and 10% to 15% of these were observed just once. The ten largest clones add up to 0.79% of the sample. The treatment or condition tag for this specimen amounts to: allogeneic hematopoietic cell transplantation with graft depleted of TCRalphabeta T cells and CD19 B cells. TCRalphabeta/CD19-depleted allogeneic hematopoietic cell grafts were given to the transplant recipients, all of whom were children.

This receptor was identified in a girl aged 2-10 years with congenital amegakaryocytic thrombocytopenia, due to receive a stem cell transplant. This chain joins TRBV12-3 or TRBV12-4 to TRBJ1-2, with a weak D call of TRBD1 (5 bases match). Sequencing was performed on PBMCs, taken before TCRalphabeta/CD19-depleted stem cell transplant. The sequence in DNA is TGTGCCAGCAGTTTGCGGGGGGAAGGCTACACCTTC. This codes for CASSLRGEGYTF.